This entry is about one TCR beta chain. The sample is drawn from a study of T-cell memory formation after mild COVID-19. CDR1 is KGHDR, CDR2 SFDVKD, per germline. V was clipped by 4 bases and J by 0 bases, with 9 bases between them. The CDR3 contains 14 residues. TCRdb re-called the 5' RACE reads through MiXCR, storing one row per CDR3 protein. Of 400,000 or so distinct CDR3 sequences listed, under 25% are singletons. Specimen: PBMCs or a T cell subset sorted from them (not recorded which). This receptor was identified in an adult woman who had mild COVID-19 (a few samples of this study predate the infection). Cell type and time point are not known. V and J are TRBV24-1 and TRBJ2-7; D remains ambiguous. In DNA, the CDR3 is TGTGCCACCAGTGACCCAGGCCGCTCCTACGAGCAGTACTTC. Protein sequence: CATSDPGRSYEQYF.